This T cell receptor (beta chain) was profiled in a study of blood T cells in healthy people across ages. Many counts were recorded for this clonotype. Its antigen is still unknown. Study-wide results and limits: Per million T cells, TCR beta diversity dropped about linearly as age rose. Donors of long life had a larger count of naive CD4+ cells and greater diversity than aged donors.

Using a J-beta primer mix together with a sample-barcoded 5' primer, a second PCR was run for roughly 7 to 12 cycles. TCRdb recomputed calls from the 5' RACE reads with MiXCR, one row per CDR3 protein. This sample yields 590,000 or so distinct CDR3 sequences, of which around 31% are seen a single time; 15% to 18% belongs to the top ten. The CDR3 has 14 residues. Trimming removed 2 bases from V and 2 bases from J, with 8 bases in between. Germline V CDR1 and CDR2: SGHNT, YENEEA. Isolating PBMCs gave at least 6 million of these cells per sample. The J gene is TRBJ2-3, the V gene TRBV11-3; D unresolved. This sequence originates from a woman of 80 years or more in good health. Sequenced sample: blood. The CDR3 reads CASSLSSFTDTQYF. As DNA, the CDR3 is TGTGCCAGCAGCTTAAGTAGCTTCACAGATACGCAGTATTTT.